These 6 T cell receptor beta chains originate from one sample sequenced in a study of blood T cell repertoires in COVID-19. The repertoire was sequenced with immunoSEQ multiplex PCR; TCRdb's copy has only in-frame clones and lacks some. Here the sample spans 350,000 to 450,000 clones, 70% to 90% being singletons. Sequencing used peripheral blood. These receptors all come from a human donor in a cohort sampled during active COVID-19.

The chain carries TRBV12-5 and TRBJ2-1, with TRBD2 matching over 7 bases. Trimming took 1 base from V and 3 from J; bases not matched to a gene: 15. The germline gives CDR1 LGHNT, CDR2 FRNRAP. The CDR3 contains 19 residues. DNA of the CDR3: TGTGCTAGTGGTTTGGCTTTTAACCCCTTGGGGGGGGGCTACAATGAGCAGTTCTTC. This sequence encodes CASGLAFNPLGGGYNEQFF.

The gene calls are TRBV2 and TRBJ1-2; 10 nucleotides match TRBD1. J was trimmed by 0 bases and V by 2 bases; bases with no gene match: 9. Germline CDR1 SNHLY, CDR2 FYNNEI. This CDR3 spans 18 amino acids. In DNA, the CDR3 is TGTGCCAGCAGTGAACTAGCGAGACAGGGGGCCACTAACTATGGCTACACCTTC. Encoded protein: CASSELARQGATNYGYTF.

This rearrangement joins TRBV29-1 to TRBJ2-2, with 8 bases that match TRBD2. Germline V gene lookup returns CDR1 SQVTM and CDR2 ANQGSEA. There are 15 residues in the CDR3. The V and J ends lost 6 bases and 3 bases, in that order; junction bases with no gene match: 9. The CDR3 region is CSVLSGEYDTGELFF. The CDR3 bases are TGCAGCGTCCTTAGCGGGGAATACGACACCGGGGAGCTGTTTTTT.

The rearrangement links TRBV11-2 to TRBJ2-7; 8 nucleotides align to TRBD1. V shed 6 bases, J shed 4 bases, and the junction held 17 bases outside the gene matches. Germline CDR1 reads SGHAT; CDR2 reads FQNNGV. The CDR3 runs 17 residues. CDR3 nucleotides: TGTGCCAGCAGGCCAATAGGACAGGGCCAAGGGGGATACGAGCAGTACTTC. It translates to CASRPIGQGQGGYEQYF. The whole variable domain, filled in from reference TRBV11-2 and TRBJ2-7, reads EAGVAQSPRYKIIEKRQSVAFWCNPISGHATLYWYQQILGQGPKLLIQFQNNGVVDDSQLPKDRFSAERLKGVDSTLKIQPAKLEDSAVYLCASRPIGQGQGGYEQYFGPGTRLTVT.

V is TRBV5-1 and J is TRBJ2-2, with 11 bases fitting TRBD2. CDR3 length: 15 residues. Unmatched junction bases numbered 3, after V lost 5 bases and J lost 3 bases. Germline V gives CDR1 SGHRS, CDR2 YFSETQ. The CDR3 nucleotides are TGCGCCAGCAGATCGACTAGCGGGGACACCGGGGAGCTGTTTTTT. It translates to CASRSTSGDTGELFF.

The chain joins TRBV4-2 to TRBJ2-2; D is undetermined. The CDR3 sequence is 15 residues long. The V gene lost 4 bases and the J gene lost 5 bases, with 14 bases spanning the gap. Germline V gives CDR1 LGHNA, CDR2 YNFKEQ. The chain's CDR3 is CASSPEVESTGELFF. In DNA, the CDR3 is TGTGCCAGCAGCCCCGAGGTAGAATCGACCGGGGAGCTGTTTTTT.